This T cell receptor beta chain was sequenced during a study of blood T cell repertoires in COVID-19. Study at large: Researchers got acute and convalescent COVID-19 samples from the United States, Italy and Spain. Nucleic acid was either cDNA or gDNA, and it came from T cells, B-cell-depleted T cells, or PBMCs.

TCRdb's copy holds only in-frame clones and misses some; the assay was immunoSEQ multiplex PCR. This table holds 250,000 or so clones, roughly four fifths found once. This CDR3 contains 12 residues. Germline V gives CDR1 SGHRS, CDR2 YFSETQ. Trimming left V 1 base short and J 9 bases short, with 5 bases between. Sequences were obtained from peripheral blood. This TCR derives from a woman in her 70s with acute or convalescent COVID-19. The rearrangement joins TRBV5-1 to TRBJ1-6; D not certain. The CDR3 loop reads CASSLSGSPLHF. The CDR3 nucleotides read TGCGCCAGCAGCTTGTCAGGTTCACCCCTCCACTTT. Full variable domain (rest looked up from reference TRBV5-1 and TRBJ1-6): KAGVTQTPRYLIKTRGQQVTLSCSPISGHRSVSWYQQTPGQGLQFLFEYFSETQRNKGNFPGRFSGRQFSNSRSEMNVSTLELGDSALYLCASSLSGSPLHFGNGTRLTVT.